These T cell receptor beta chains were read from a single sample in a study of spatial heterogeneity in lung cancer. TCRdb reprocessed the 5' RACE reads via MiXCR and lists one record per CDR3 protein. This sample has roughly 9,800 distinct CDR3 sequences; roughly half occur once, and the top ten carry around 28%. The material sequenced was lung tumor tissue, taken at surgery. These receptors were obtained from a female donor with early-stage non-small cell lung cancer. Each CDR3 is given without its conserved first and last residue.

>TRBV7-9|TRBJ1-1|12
ASRTGVTNTEAF
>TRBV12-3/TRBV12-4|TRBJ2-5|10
ASLSGGETQY
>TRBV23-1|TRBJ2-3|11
ASGPKTADTQY
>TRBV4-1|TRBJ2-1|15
ASSQDGTGGYYNEQF
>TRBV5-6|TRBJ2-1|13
ASSFWTATRNEQF
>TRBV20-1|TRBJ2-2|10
SARGRTGELF
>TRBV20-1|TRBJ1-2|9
SAPRQGGYT
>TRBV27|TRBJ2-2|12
ASRSTSGGGELF
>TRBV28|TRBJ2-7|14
ASSEPGQRTSYEQY
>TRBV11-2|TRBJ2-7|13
ASSVLAGGPHEQY
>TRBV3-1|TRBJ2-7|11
ASGNRQTHEQY
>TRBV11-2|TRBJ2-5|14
ASSHGTSGGTGTQY
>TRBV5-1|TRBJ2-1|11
ASSLMGGNEQF
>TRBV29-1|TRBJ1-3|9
SVEQGYTIY
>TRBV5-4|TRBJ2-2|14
ASSLDSGGYTGELF
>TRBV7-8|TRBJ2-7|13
ASSTTSGGAYEQY
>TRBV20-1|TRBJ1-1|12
SAKSPGRGTEAF
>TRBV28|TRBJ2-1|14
ASSGTSGGVYNEQF
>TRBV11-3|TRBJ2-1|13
ASSVTSGPSNEQF